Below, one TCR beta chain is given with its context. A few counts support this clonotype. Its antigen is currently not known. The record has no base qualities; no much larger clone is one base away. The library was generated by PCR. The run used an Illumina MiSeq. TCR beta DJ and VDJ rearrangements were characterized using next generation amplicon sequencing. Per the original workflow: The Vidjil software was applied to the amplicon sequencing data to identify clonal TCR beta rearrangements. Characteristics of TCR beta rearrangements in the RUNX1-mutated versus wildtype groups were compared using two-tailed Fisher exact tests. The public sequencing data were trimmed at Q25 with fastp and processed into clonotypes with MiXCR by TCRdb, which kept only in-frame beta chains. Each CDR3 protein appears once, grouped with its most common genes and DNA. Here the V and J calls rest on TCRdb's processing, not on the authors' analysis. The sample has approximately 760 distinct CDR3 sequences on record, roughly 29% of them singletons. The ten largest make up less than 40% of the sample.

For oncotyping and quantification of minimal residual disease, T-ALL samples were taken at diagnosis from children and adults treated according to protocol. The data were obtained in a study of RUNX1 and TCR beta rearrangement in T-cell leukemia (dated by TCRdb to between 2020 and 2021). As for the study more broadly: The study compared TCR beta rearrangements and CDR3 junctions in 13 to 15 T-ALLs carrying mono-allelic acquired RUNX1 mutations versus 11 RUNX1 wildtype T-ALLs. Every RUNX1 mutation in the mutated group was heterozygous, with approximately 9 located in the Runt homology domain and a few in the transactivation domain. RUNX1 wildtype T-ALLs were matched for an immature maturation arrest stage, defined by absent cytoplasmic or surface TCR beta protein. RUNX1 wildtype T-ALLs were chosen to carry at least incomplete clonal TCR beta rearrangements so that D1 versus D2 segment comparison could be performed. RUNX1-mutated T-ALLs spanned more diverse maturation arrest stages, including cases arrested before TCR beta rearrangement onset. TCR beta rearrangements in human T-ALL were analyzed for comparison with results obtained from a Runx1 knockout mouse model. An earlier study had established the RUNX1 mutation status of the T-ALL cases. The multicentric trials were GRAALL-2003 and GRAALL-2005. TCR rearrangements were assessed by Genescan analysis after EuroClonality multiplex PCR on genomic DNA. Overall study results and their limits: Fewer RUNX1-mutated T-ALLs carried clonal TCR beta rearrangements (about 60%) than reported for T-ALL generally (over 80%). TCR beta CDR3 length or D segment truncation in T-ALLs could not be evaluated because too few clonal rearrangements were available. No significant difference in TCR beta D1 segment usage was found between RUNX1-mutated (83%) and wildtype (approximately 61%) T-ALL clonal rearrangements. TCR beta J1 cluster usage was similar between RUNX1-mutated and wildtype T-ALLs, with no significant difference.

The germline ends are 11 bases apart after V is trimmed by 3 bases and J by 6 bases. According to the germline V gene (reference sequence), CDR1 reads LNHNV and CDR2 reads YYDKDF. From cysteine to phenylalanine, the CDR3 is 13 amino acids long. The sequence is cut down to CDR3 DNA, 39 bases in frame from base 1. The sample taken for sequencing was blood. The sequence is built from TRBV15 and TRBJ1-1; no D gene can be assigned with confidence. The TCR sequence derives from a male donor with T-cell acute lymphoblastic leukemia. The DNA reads TGTGCCACCAGCAGGGGCGGAGAAGCTGAAGCTTTCTTT. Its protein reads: CATSRGGEAEAFF.